What follows are 28 T cell receptor beta chains derived from one specimen sequenced in a study of shared clonotypes between healthy human individuals. Profiling relied on immunoSEQ multiplex PCR, and the TCRdb table lists in-frame clones only, not all of them. The sample shows under 2,000,000 clones, roughly 94% of them seen only once. CD45RO-negative, CCR7-positively selected cells formed the naive CD8 fraction, excluding terminally differentiated effector memory CD45RA+ cells. The sequencing sample was made of naive CD8+ T cells sorted from blood. These receptors all come from a man in his late teens or twenties in good health.

Only one count was recorded for this clone. The chain links TRBV4-1 to TRBJ1-4, with D unresolved. The CDR3 is 15 amino acids. CDR1 MGHRA and CDR2 YSYEKL come from the germline V gene. V lost 4 bases and J 8 bases, leaving 17 bases between the germline ends. The CDR3 protein is CASSRTQVDREKLFF. The CDR3 bases are TGCGCCAGCAGCCGGACGCAGGTGGATCGGGAAAAACTGTTTTTT.

The chain couples TRBV7-3 to TRBJ2-7; possible D gene TRBD1, 6 bases. CDR1 is SGHTA and CDR2 is FQGTGA in the germline V gene. There are 14 residues in the CDR3. Trimming removed 8 bases from V and 3 bases from J, with 17 bases in between. CDR3 bases: TGTGCCAGCGAGGAAGCCGGACAGAACTACGAGCAGTACTTC. As protein: CASEEAGQNYEQYF.

The chain recombines TRBV4-3 with TRBJ2-7, with a possible D match to TRBD1 (5 bases). The CDR3 consists of 17 residues. Trimming shortened V by 3 bases and J by 1 base, and 19 bases separated the two germline ends. From germline, CDR1 is LGHNA and CDR2 YSLEER. CDR3 sequence (DNA): TGCGCCAGCAGCCAGTATACCGTTGGACAATTTTCCTACGAGCAGTACTTC. This encodes CASSQYTVGQFSYEQYF.

This clone has just a few counts. The genes are TRBV13 and TRBJ2-6, with D unresolved. V lost 7 bases to trimming and J lost 2 bases, with 18 bases between them. Germline CDR1 and CDR2: PRHDT and FYEKMQ (reference sequence). This CDR3 spans 17 amino acids. CDR3 nucleotide sequence: TGTGCCAGCACCCATCGGGCAGCGCTGGCTGGGGCCAACGTCCTGACTTTC. Translated, it gives CASTHRAALAGANVLTF.

This chain connects TRBV10-3 to TRBJ1-5; 7 bases agree with TRBD1. The ends lost 9 bases at V and 3 bases at J; junction bases unmatched: 5. CDR1 is ENHRY, CDR2 SYGVKD, per germline. This CDR3 region has 13 residues. CDR3 in DNA: TGTGCCATTGGGACAGAAGACAATCAGCCCCAGCATTTT. This sequence encodes CAIGTEDNQPQHF.

To note about this clone: Other DNA variants within this sample encode the same CDR3. This chain connects TRBV11-3 to TRBJ2-1; D is possibly TRBD2 (6 bases). Germline-derived CDR1 and CDR2 are SGHNT and YENEEA. The CDR3 runs to 15 residues. Trimming took off 0 bases at V and 0 bases at J, with 6 bases between the two ends. The CDR3 sequence: CASSLDGGSYNEQFF. CDR3 sequence (DNA): TGTGCCAGCAGCTTAGACGGGGGCTCCTACAATGAGCAGTTCTTC. The full variable domain, in which reference TRBV11-3 and TRBJ2-1 provide the parts outside the CDR3, is EAGVVQSPRYKIIEKKQPVAFWCNPISGHNTLYWYLQNLGQGPELLIRYENEEAVDDSQLPKDRFSAERLKGVDSTLKIQPAELGDSAVYLCASSLDGGSYNEQFFGPGTRLTVL.

On this clone: This sample also contains other DNA sequences that code for the same CDR3. Here the CDR3 reads CASSVAPGTEAFF. The CDR3 DNA reads TGTGCCAGCAGCGTAGCACCCGGAACTGAAGCTTTCTTT. This rearrangement joins TRBV9 to TRBJ1-1; D is uncertain. The CDR3 is 13 amino acids. Per the germline V gene, CDR1 is SGDLS and CDR2 is YYNGEE. Trimming stripped 0 bases from V and 5 bases from J, with 8 bases between.

The rearrangement uses TRBV4-1 and TRBJ2-7; D perhaps matches TRBD1 (6 bases). This CDR3 contains 15 residues. V was cut by 0 bases and J by 1 base, with 10 bases left in between. Per germline, CDR1 MGHRA and CDR2 YSYEKL. The CDR3 bases are TGCGCCAGCAGCCAAGAGCAGGGGCGTTCCTACGAGCAGTACTTC. Translating it yields CASSQEQGRSYEQYF.

This sequence joins TRBV11-3 and TRBJ2-6; 8 bases are shared with TRBD2. The germline gives CDR1 SGHNT, CDR2 YENEEA. The V gene end was trimmed by 0 bases and the J gene end by 2 bases; junction bases not matched to a gene: 12. The CDR3 contains 20 residues. The CDR3 DNA reads TGTGCCAGCAGCTTAGATCGCGGGAGGCCAGGTGATACTGGGGCCAACGTCCTGACTTTC. This encodes CASSLDRGRPGDTGANVLTF. Together with reference TRBV11-3 and TRBJ2-6, the CDR3 gives the full variable domain: EAGVVQSPRYKIIEKKQPVAFWCNPISGHNTLYWYLQNLGQGPELLIRYENEEAVDDSQLPKDRFSAERLKGVDSTLKIQPAELGDSAVYLCASSLDRGRPGDTGANVLTFGAGSRLTVL.

The count of this clone is one. The V and J genes are TRBV4-1 and TRBJ2-7; possibly TRBD2 for D (6 bases). The V gene's germline CDR1 is MGHRA and CDR2 YSYEKL. The CDR3 covers 13 residues. V was cut by 4 bases and J by 7 bases, with 14 bases left in between. The CDR3: CASSPSSEGEQYF. For the CDR3, the DNA is TGCGCCAGCAGCCCGTCTAGCGAGGGGGAGCAGTACTTC.

The genes are TRBV4-1 and TRBJ2-2; no clear D gene. The V and J ends lost 0 bases and 3 bases respectively, with 5 bases between them. CDR1 and CDR2 from the germline V gene are MGHRA and YSYEKL. CDR3 length: 14 amino acids. CDR3 coding DNA: TGCGCCAGCAGCCAAGATCACCACACCGGGGAGCTGTTTTTT. Encoded protein: CASSQDHHTGELFF.

The chain links TRBV6-5 to TRBJ2-2; 9 bases line up with TRBD2. This CDR3 is built from 15 residues. From germline, CDR1 is MNHEY and CDR2 SVGAGI. Germline trimming cut 7 bases from V and 3 bases from J; bases unmatched to any gene: 6. CDR3: CASNRLAEHTGELFF. In DNA form, the CDR3 reads TGTGCCAGCAATCGACTAGCGGAGCACACCGGGGAGCTGTTTTTT.

Of note for this clone: In the same sample, other DNA sequences code for this CDR3. The chain uses TRBV10-3 and TRBJ1-1; D not certain. This CDR3 comprises 12 residues. Germline CDR1 is ENHRY and CDR2 is SYGVKD. V dropped 6 bases and J dropped 1 base, with 6 bases sitting between them. CDR3 sequence (DNA): TGTGCCATCAGCCGTGGGAACACTGAAGCTTTCTTT. Its translation is CAISRGNTEAFF.

This chain connects TRBV5-6 to TRBJ2-7; D perhaps matches TRBD1 (6 bases). V lost 2 bases to trimming and J lost 4 bases, with 13 bases between them. CDR1 and CDR2 from the germline V gene are SGHDT and YYEEEE. The CDR3 loop spans 14 amino acids. DNA of the CDR3: TGTGCCAGCAGCTTTGGGGGCTATTCTTACGAGCAGTACTTC. Translation gives CASSFGGYSYEQYF.

J is TRBJ2-7 and V is TRBV28, with D unclear. V was pared by 1 base and J by 4 bases, with 11 bases between. In germline, CDR1 is MDHEN, CDR2 SYDVKM. CDR3 length: 14 amino acids. The CDR3 bases are TGTGCCAGCAGTTTATCTAGGCAGATTTACGAGCAGTACTTC. Translated: CASSLSRQIYEQYF. Full variable domain (remainder filled in from reference TRBV28 and TRBJ2-7): DVKVTQSSRYLVKRTGEKVFLECVQDMDHENMFWYRQDPGLGLRLIYFSYDVKMKEKGDIPEGYSVSREKKERFSLILESASTNQTSMYLCASSLSRQIYEQYFGPGTRLTVT.

The gene calls are TRBV4-3 and TRBJ2-2, with 11 nucleotides matching TRBD2. V was clipped by 3 bases and J by 4 bases; unmatched bases: 7. The germline V gene has CDR1 LGHNA and CDR2 YSLEER. The CDR3 consists of 17 residues. CDR3 DNA sequence: TGCGCCAGCAGCCATGCTTTAGCGGGAGGGCCCACCGGGGAGCTGTTTTTT. Translation gives CASSHALAGGPTGELFF.

The chain combines TRBV7-9 with TRBJ2-1; 9 positions match TRBD2. J gave up 7 bases and V 4 bases, and 11 bases lay outside the gene matches. This CDR3 is built from 16 residues. In germline, CDR1 is SEHNR, CDR2 FQNEAQ (reference sequence). CDR3 in amino acids: CASSSTAGGPNNEQFF. The CDR3 region has the DNA TGTGCCAGCAGCTCTACGGCGGGAGGGCCCAATAATGAGCAGTTCTTC.

Details on this clone: Relative to the germline gene, one junction end is altered; a read error may explain this. The sample holds other DNA sequences that translate to the same CDR3. The chain combines TRBV10-3 with TRBJ1-2; TRBD1 matches at 7 bases. The CDR3 is 14 amino acids. Per the germline V gene, CDR1 is ENHRY and CDR2 is SYGVKD. The CDR3 sequence is CAISSLTGEDGYTF. The CDR3 DNA sequence: TGCGCCATCAGTTCCTTAACAGGGGAGGATGGCTACACCTTC.

Remarks on this clone: Within the sample, other DNA sequences also encode this same CDR3. The chain employs TRBV30 and TRBJ2-3; no clear D. Germline CDR1 reads GTSNPN; CDR2 reads SVGIG (reference sequence). Trimming stripped 2 bases from V and 3 bases from J, with 6 bases between. The CDR3 length is 12 residues. The CDR3, as DNA: TGTGCCTGGAGTCTTGGTACAGATACGCAGTATTTT. This gives the protein CAWSLGTDTQYF.

The V call is TRBV6-5, the J call TRBJ1-2; TRBD1 aligns across 7 bases. CDR3 size: 13 residues. Losses at the gene ends were 5 bases for V and 6 bases for J; bases not matched to a gene: 6. CDR1 is MNHEY, CDR2 SVGAGI, per germline. The CDR3 protein is CASSRRDRDGYTF. CDR3 nucleotides: TGTGCCAGCAGTCGTCGAGACAGGGATGGCTACACCTTC.

The rearrangement uses TRBV4-1 and TRBJ2-7; 8 nucleotides match TRBD1. V was clipped by 5 bases and J by 5 bases; unmatched bases: 5. The CDR3 has 13 amino acids. The V gene's germline CDR1 is MGHRA and CDR2 YSYEKL. Here the CDR3 reads CASSWTGTHEQYF. The CDR3 bases are TGCGCCAGCAGCTGGACAGGGACCCACGAGCAGTACTTC.

V gene TRBV13 combines with J gene TRBJ1-6; D possibly corresponds to TRBD1 (5 bases). The CDR3 is 15 residues long. V was shortened by 1 base and J by 7 bases, with 11 bases between the two germline ends. The germline CDR1 and CDR2 sequences are PRHDT and FYEKMQ (reference sequence). The CDR3 loop reads CASSLEGRMNSPLHF. Here the CDR3 DNA reads TGTGCCAGCAGCTTAGAGGGACGGATGAATTCACCCCTCCACTTT.

The rearrangement uses TRBV19 and TRBJ2-7; D not certain. This CDR3 comprises 13 residues. Between the trimmed V and J ends, which lost 5 bases and 6 bases, there was a span of 14 bases. Germline CDR1 is LNHDA and CDR2 is SQIVND (reference sequence). CDR3 sequence (DNA): TGTGCCAGTAGTCTCTATTCGTATATCGAGCAGTACTTC. Translation: CASSLYSYIEQYF.

The chain is built from TRBV27 and TRBJ2-1; D may be TRBD2 (7 bases). Germline V gene sequence: CDR1 MNHEY, CDR2 SMNVEV (reference sequence). The length of the CDR3 is 16 residues. V gave up 0 bases and J gave up 6 bases, with 15 bases separating them. CDR3 amino acids: CASSLSPGGGGNEQFF. In DNA, the CDR3 is TGTGCCAGCAGTTTATCTCCGGGGGGAGGGGGCAATGAGCAGTTCTTC.

The chain combines TRBV5-6 with TRBJ2-3, with a weak D call TRBD2 (6 bases). V dropped 6 bases and J dropped 3 bases, with 20 bases sitting between them. The CDR3 sequence is 16 residues long. Germline V gene sequence: CDR1 SGHDT, CDR2 YYEEEE. This CDR3 reads CASKSSAGRWTDTQYF. CDR3 coding DNA: TGTGCCAGCAAATCCTCCGCGGGGAGGTGGACAGATACGCAGTATTTT.

The CDR3 is CASSEGVVGYEQYF. DNA of the CDR3: TGCGCCAGCAGTGAAGGGGTCGTGGGCTACGAGCAGTACTTC. The genes are TRBV10-1 and TRBJ2-7; TRBD1 is a possible D gene (5 bases). Deletions cut 3 bases from V and 3 bases from J, with 12 bases between. In germline, CDR1 is WNHNN, CDR2 SYGVQD (reference sequence). This CDR3 has 14 amino acids.

A note on this clone: This CDR3 is also generated by other DNA sequences in the sample. The gene calls are TRBV4-1 and TRBJ2-1; TRBD2 aligns across 9 bases. Germline lookup yields CDR1 MGHRA and CDR2 YSYEKL. V shed 3 bases, J shed 4 bases, and the junction held 4 bases outside the gene matches. This CDR3 is 15 amino acids long. Here the CDR3 DNA reads TGCGCCAGCAGCCAGTTAGCGGGGGTGTACAATGAGCAGTTCTTC. Protein: CASSQLAGVYNEQFF.

This chain joins TRBV7-8 and TRBJ2-3, with 8 bases that match TRBD2. The CDR3 spans 15 residues. V dropped 5 bases and J dropped 1; count of bases not matched to a gene: 5. Germline CDR1 and CDR2: SGHVS and FQNEAQ. For the CDR3, the DNA is TGTGCCAGCAGCCCTCCCGGGGGGGGCACAGATACGCAGTATTTT. Translated: CASSPPGGGTDTQYF.